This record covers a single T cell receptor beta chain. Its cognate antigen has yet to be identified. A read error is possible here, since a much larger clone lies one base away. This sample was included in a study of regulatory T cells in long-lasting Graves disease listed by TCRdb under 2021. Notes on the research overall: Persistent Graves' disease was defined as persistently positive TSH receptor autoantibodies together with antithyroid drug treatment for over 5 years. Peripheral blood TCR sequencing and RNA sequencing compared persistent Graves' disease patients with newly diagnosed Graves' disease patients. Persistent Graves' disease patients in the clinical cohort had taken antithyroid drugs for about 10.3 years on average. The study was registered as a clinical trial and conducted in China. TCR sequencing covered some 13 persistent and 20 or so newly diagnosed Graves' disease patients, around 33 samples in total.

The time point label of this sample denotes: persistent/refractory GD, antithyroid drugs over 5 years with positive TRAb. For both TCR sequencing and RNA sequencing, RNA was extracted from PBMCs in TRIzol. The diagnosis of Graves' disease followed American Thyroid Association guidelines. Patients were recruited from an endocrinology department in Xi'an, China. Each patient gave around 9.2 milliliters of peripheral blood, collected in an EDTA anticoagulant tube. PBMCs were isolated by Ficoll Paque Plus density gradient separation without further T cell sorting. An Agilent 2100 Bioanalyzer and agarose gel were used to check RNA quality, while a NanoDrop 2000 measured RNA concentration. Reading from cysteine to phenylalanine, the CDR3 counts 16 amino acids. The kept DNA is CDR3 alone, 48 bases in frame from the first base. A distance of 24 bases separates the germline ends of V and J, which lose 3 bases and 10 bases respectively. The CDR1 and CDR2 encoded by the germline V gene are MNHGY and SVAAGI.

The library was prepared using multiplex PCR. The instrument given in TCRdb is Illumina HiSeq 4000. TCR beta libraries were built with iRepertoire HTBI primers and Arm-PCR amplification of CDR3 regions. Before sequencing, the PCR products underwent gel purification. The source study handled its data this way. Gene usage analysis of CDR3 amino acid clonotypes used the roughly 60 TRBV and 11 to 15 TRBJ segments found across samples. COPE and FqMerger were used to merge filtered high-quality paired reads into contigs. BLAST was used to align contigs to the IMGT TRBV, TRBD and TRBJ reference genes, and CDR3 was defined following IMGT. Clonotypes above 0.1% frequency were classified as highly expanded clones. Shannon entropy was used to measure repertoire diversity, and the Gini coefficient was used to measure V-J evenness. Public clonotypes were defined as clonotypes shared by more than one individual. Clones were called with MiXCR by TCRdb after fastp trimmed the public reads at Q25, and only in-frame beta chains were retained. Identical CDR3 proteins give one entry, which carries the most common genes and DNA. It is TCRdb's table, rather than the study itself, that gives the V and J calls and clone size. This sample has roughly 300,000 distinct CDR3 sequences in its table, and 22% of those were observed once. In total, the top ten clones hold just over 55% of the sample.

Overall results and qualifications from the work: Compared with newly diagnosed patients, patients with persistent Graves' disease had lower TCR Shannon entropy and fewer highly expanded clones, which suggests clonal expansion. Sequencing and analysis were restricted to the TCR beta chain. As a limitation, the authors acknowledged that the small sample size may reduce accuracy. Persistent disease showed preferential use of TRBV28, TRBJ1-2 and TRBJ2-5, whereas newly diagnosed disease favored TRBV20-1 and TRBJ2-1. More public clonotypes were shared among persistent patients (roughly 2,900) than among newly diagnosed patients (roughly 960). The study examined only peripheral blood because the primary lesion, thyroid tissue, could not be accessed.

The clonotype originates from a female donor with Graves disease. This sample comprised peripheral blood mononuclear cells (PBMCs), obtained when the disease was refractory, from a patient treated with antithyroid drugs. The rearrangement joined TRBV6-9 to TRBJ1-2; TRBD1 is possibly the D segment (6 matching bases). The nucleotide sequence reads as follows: TGTGCCAGCAGTTACCTAAGCAGGGGAGCCGGAGTCGTCTACACCTTC. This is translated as CASSYLSRGAGVVYTF.